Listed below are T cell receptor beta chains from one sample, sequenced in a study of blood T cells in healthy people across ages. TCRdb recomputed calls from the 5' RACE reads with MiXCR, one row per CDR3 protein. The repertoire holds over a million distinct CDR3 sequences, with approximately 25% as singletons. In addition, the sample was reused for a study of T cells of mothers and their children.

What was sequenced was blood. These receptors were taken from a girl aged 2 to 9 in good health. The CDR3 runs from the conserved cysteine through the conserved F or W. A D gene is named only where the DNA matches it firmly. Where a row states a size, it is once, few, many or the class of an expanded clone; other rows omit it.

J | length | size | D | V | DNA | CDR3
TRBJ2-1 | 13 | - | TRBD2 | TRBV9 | TGTGCCAGCAGCGTAGCGGGGGGGCGTGAGCAGTTCTTC | CASSVAGGREQFF
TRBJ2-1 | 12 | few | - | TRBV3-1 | TGTGCCAGCAGCCAAGCAGCTTTCGAGCAGTTCTTC | CASSQAAFEQFF
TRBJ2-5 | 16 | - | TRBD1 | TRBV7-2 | TGTGCCAGCAGCTTAGGGGGACAGGGGTGGGGGGAGACCCAGTACTTC | CASSLGGQGWGETQYF
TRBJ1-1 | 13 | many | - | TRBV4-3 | TGCGCCAGCAGCCAAGATTCCGGGGCCGGAGCTTTCTTT | CASSQDSGAGAFF
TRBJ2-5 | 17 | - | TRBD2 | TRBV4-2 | TGTGCCAGCGAATCCGGACAGACTAGCGGAAAACAAGAGACCCAGTACTTC | CASESGQTSGKQETQYF
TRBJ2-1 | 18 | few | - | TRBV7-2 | TGTGCCAGCAGCTTAGTGTGGGGTCCTTTTAGCTCCTACAATGAGCAGTTCTTC | CASSLVWGPFSSYNEQFF
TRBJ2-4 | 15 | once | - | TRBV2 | TGTGCCAGCGCCCCTACGTTTTTAGCCAAAAACATTCAGTACTTC | CASAPTFLAKNIQYF
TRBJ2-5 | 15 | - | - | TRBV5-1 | TGCGCCTCCCAGGGGGGTGCTGAGACTCAAGAGACCCAGTACTTC | CASQGGAETQETQYF
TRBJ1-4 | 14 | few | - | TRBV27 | TGTGCCAGCAGTTTGACAGGTCTTAATGAAAAACTGTTTTTT | CASSLTGLNEKLFF
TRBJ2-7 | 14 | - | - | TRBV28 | TGTGCCAGCAGGGTCAAACGAGGGGCCTACGAGCAGTACTTC | CASRVKRGAYEQYF
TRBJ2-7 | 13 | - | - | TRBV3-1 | TGTGCCAGCAGCCGGAGGGGAGAGCGGGAGCAGTACTTC | CASSRRGEREQYF
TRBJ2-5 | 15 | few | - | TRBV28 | TGTGCCAGCAGTTTCTCTGGGGGCGAGGAAGAGACCCAGTACTTC | CASSFSGGEEETQYF
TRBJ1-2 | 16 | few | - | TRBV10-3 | TGTGCCATCAGTACCGGTCAGGGATCGTCTAACTATGGCTACACCTTC | CAISTGQGSSNYGYTF
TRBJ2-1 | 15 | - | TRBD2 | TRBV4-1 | TGCGCCAGCAGCCAACTAGCGGGGGAGGTGGAAGAGCAGTTCTTC | CASSQLAGEVEEQFF
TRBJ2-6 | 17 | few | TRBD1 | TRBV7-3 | TGTGCCAGCAGCTTGACAGGGGGCGCTTCTGGGGCCAACGTCCTGACTTTC | CASSLTGGASGANVLTF
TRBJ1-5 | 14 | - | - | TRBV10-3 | TGTGCCATCTGGAGCGGTTCGGGGAATCAGCCCCAGCATTTT | CAIWSGSGNQPQHF
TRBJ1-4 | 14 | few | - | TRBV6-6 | TGTGCCAGCAGTTACTTAGCATCCCTCGAAAAACTGTTTTTT | CASSYLASLEKLFF
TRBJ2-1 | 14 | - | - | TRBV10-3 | TGTGCCATCAGTGAACAAGTCCCCTCTTATGAGCAGTTCTTC | CAISEQVPSYEQFF
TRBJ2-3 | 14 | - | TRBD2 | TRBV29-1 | TGCAGCGTCGGGGGGCGGCTAGCGGGAGGCACGCAGTATTTT | CSVGGRLAGGTQYF
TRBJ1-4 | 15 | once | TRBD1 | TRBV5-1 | TGCGCCAGCTCCCCTCCGGGACAGGGGAAAGAAAAACTGTTTTTT | CASSPPGQGKEKLFF
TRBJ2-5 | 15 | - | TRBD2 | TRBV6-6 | TGTGCCAGCACCGAGGGGCTAGCGGGAGGAGAGACCCAGTACTTC | CASTEGLAGGETQYF
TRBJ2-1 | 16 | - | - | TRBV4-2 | TGTGCCAGCAGAGACCCCGGGGGCCTATCCTACAATGAGCAGTTCTTC | CASRDPGGLSYNEQFF
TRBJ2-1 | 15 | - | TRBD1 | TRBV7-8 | TGTGCCAGCAGCCCCTGGGCAGGGGGATACAATGAGCAGTTCTTC | CASSPWAGGYNEQFF
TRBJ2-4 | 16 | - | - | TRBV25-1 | TGTGCCAGCAGTGGGACATCCGAACTAGCCAAAAACATTCAGTACTTC | CASSGTSELAKNIQYF
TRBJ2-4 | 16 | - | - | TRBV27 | TGTGCCAGCAGTTTATCGTGGTACGAGGGTAAAAACATTCAGTACTTC | CASSLSWYEGKNIQYF
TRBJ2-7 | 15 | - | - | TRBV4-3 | TGCGCCAGCAGCCAAGATCAAGTACAGGTACTCGAGCAGTACTTC | CASSQDQVQVLEQYF
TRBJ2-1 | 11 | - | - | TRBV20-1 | TGCAGTGCTGACAGGGGCGGGAGTCAGTTCTTC | CSADRGGSQFF
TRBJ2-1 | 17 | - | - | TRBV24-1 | TGTGCCACCAGTGATTTCGGATCCCGTATTACAGACAATGAGCAGTTCTTC | CATSDFGSRITDNEQFF
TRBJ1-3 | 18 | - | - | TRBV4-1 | TGCGCCAGCAGCCTCTTCAGAGGGGGGGCCGACTCTGGAAACACCATATATTTT | CASSLFRGGADSGNTIYF
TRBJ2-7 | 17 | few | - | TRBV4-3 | TGCGCCAGCAGCCAAGATTTTCAGGTCGGCCACTCCTACGAGCAGTACTTC | CASSQDFQVGHSYEQYF
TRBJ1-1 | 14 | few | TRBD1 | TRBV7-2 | TGTGCCAGCAGCGGACAGGGAATGAACACTGAAGCTTTCTTT | CASSGQGMNTEAFF
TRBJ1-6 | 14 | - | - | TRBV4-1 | TGCGCCAGCAGCCAAGGCCAGGGAAAGTCACCCCTCCACTTT | CASSQGQGKSPLHF
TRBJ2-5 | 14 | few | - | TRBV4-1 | TGCGCCAGCAGCCCCCACGGGAGCATCGAGACCCAGTACTTC | CASSPHGSIETQYF
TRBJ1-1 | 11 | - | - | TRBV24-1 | TGTGCCACCAGTTTAGGCGCTGAAGCTTTCTTT | CATSLGAEAFF
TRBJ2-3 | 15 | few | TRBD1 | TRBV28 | TGTGCCAGCAGTTTCAGGGGGTATGGCACAGATACGCAGTATTTT | CASSFRGYGTDTQYF
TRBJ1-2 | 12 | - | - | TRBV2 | TGTGCCAGCAGTGTAGACACCTATGGCTACACCTTC | CASSVDTYGYTF
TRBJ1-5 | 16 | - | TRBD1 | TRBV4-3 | TGCGCCAGCAGCCAAGATTGTGGGACAGGGGGACTGCCCCAGCACTTT | CASSQDCGTGGLPQHF
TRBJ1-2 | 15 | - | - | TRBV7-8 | TGTGCCAGCAGCTTAGGGGTTACCCAACTCAGTGGCTACACCTTC | CASSLGVTQLSGYTF
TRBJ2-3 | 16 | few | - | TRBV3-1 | TGTGCCAGCAGCCAAGAAATAGGGGGGGCCACAGATACGCAGTATTTT | CASSQEIGGATDTQYF
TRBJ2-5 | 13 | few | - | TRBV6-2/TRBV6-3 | TGTGCCAGCACCAAGGGTGATTCGGAGACCCAGTACTTC | CASTKGDSETQYF
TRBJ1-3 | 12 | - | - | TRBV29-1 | TGCAGCGTAAGCAGGGGTGGAAACACCATATATTTT | CSVSRGGNTIYF
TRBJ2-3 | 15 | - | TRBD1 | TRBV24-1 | TGTGCCACCAGTGATTTCGGACAGGGTATACATACGCAGTATTTT | CATSDFGQGIHTQYF
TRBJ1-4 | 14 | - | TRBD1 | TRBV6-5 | TGTGCCAGCACTTCCAGGGGGATAAATGAAAAACTGTTTTTT | CASTSRGINEKLFF
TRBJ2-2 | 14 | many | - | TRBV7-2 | TGTGCCAGCAGCTTAGTGGCCGGGACCGGGGAGCTGTTTTTT | CASSLVAGTGELFF
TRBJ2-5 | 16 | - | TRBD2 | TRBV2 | TGTGCCAGCAGTGGCCCGCTACTAGCGGGAGTGGGGATCCAGTACTTC | CASSGPLLAGVGIQYF
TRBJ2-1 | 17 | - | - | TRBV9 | TGTGCCAGCAGCGCCCTGAGGGAGGAGCGTTCCTACAATGAGCAGTTCTTC | CASSALREERSYNEQFF
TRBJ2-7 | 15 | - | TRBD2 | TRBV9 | TGTGCCAGCAGCGTGACCGGGACTAGCGGCTACGAGCAGTACTTC | CASSVTGTSGYEQYF
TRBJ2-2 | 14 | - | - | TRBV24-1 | TGTGCCACCAGCGGGCCGCTTCACACCGGGGAGCTGTTTTTT | CATSGPLHTGELFF
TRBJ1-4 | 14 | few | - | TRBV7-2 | TGTGCCAGCAGCTTTAATTCCGGGAATGAAAAACTGTTTTTT | CASSFNSGNEKLFF
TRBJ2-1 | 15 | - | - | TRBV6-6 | TGTGCCAGCAGTTACCTTACAGAGCATTACAATGAGCAGTTCTTC | CASSYLTEHYNEQFF
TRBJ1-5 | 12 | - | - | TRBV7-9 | TGTGCCAGCAGCTCAGGTCCACAGCCCCAGCATTTT | CASSSGPQPQHF
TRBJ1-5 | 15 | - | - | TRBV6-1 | TGTGCCAGCAGTGAAGGTTTTACAGTCAATCAGCCCCAGCATTTT | CASSEGFTVNQPQHF
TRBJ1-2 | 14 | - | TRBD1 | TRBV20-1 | TGCAGTGCTATACGAAAACAGGGGCGTTATGGCTACACCTTC | CSAIRKQGRYGYTF
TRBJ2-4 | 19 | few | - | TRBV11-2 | TGTGCCAGCAGCCAACGTGATAAAACGGGGACCAGAGGGCAAAACATTCAGTACTTC | CASSQRDKTGTRGQNIQYF
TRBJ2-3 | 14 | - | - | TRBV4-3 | TGCGCCAGCAGCCAATTTACAAACACAGATACGCAGTATTTT | CASSQFTNTDTQYF
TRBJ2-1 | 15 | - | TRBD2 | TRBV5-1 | TGCGCCAGCAGCCTGGGGGGGACCCACGGCAATGAGCAGTTCTTC | CASSLGGTHGNEQFF
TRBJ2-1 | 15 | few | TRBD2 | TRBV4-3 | TGCGCCAGCAGCCAAGAATCAGCGGGGAGAAATGAGCAGTTCTTC | CASSQESAGRNEQFF